The 13 T cell receptor beta chains below all came from one sample that was sequenced in a study of T cell responses to AZD1222 COVID-19 vaccine. The data were produced by immunoSEQ multiplex PCR, yet TCRdb's version contains in-frame clones alone and is incomplete. The table includes 95,000 to 150,000 clones, more than 80% detected once. The sample was peripheral blood, taken 28 days after the second AZD1222 dose. These receptor sequences come from an adult who received the AZD1222 COVID-19 vaccine.

This chain connects TRBV27 to TRBJ1-5; perhaps TRBD1 as D (5 bases). This CDR3 contains 13 residues. Germline values: CDR1 MNHEY, CDR2 SMNVEV (reference sequence). Trimming left V 4 bases short and J 7 bases short, with 11 bases between. The CDR3 sequence: CASSSGRGQPQHF. DNA for the CDR3: TGTGCCAGCAGTTCAGGGAGAGGACAGCCCCAGCATTTT.

This clone was observed a handful of times. The chain couples TRBV10-3 to TRBJ2-5; 9 positions agree with TRBD1. The germline V gene has CDR1 ENHRY and CDR2 SYGVKD. The CDR3 runs 14 residues. After removal of 6 bases from V and 5 bases from J, the junction contained 7 bases not matched to a gene. CDR3 coding DNA: TGTGCCATCAGGAACGACAGGGGGGAGGAGACCCAGTACTTC. Translating gives CAIRNDRGEETQYF.

This clone was picked up one time. The genes are TRBV10-1 and TRBJ1-1; D is uncertain. V was clipped by 6 bases and J by 3 bases, with 8 bases between them. CDR1 is WNHNN and CDR2 is SYGVQD in the germline V gene (reference sequence). The CDR3 sequence is 12 residues long. CDR3 amino acids: CASSRTHTEAFF. DNA for the CDR3: TGCGCCAGCAGCAGGACCCACACTGAAGCTTTCTTT.

The chain combines TRBV6-5 with TRBJ2-1; 9 nucleotides align to TRBD2. This CDR3 spans 14 amino acids. Germline V lookup: CDR1 MNHEY, CDR2 SVGAGI. With 5 bases clipped from V and 7 bases from J, the junction kept 6 bases outside the gene matches. The CDR3 region is CASSPGAGGNEQFF. The CDR3 DNA follows: TGTGCCAGCAGTCCCGGGGCGGGGGGGAATGAGCAGTTCTTC.

In this sample, this clone turned up a few times. This rearrangement joins TRBV4-2 to TRBJ1-5, with 8 bases aligning to TRBD1. Trimming took 2 bases from V and 6 from J; bases not matched to a gene: 6. This CDR3 has 15 amino acids. Germline V lookup: CDR1 LGHNA, CDR2 YNFKEQ. The CDR3 DNA reads as TGTGCCAGCAGCCAAAGGCAGGGGGCTTCTCAGCCCCAGCATTTT. Translation gives CASSQRQGASQPQHF.

The V and J genes are TRBV10-3 and TRBJ2-1; D may be TRBD1 (6 bases). In germline, CDR1 is ENHRY, CDR2 SYGVKD. The CDR3 totals 15 residues. Trimming stripped 4 bases from V and 8 bases from J, with 18 bases between. The CDR3 region is CAISGVARGSDEQFF. DNA of the CDR3: TGTGCCATCAGTGGGGTGGCCAGGGGTTCCGATGAGCAGTTCTTC.

The chain links TRBV6-1 to TRBJ2-1; perhaps TRBD2 as D (5 bases). Per germline, CDR1 MNHNS and CDR2 SASEGT. With 3 bases removed from V and 8 bases from J, the gap between germline ends came to 17 bases. The CDR3 length is 15 residues. The CDR3 region is CASSDRGGGVDEQFF. Here the CDR3 DNA reads TGTGCCAGCAGTGATCGAGGAGGTGGGGTCGATGAGCAGTTCTTC.

The chain links TRBV5-6 to TRBJ1-6; D perhaps matches TRBD1 (5 bases). The CDR3 has 17 amino acids. Between the trimmed V and J ends, which lost 4 bases and 0 bases, there was a span of 14 bases. From germline, CDR1 is SGHDT and CDR2 YYEEEE. The CDR3 is CASSVKGRRSYNSPLHF. Written as DNA, the CDR3 is TGTGCCAGCAGCGTGAAGGGGCGTCGCTCCTATAATTCACCCCTCCACTTT. Combining the CDR3 with reference TRBV5-6 and TRBJ1-6 gives the whole variable domain DAGVTQSPTHLIKTRGQQVTLRCSPKSGHDTVSWYQQALGQGPQFIFQYYEEEERQRGNFPDRFSGHQFPNYSSELNVNALLLGDSALYLCASSVKGRRSYNSPLHFGNGTRLTVT.

The chain uses TRBV7-9 and TRBJ2-2, with D possibly TRBD1 on 5 matching bases. V shed 3 bases and J shed 4 bases, with 12 bases lying between them. The CDR3 totals 15 residues. Looked up from germline, CDR1 is SEHNR and CDR2 is FQNEAQ (reference sequence). In DNA form, the CDR3 reads TGTGCCAGCAGCTTCACACAGGAATTCACCGGGGAGCTGTTTTTT. Translation gives CASSFTQEFTGELFF.

The rearrangement uses TRBV19 and TRBJ1-2; possible D gene TRBD1, 5 bases. The CDR3 is made up of 15 amino acids. The V end was cut by 8 bases, the J end by 1 base, with 17 bases between. Germline lookup yields CDR1 LNHDA and CDR2 SQIVND (reference sequence). This chain's CDR3 is CASGGLRRGNYGYTF. In DNA form, the CDR3 reads TGTGCCAGTGGGGGACTACGGCGGGGTAACTATGGCTACACCTTC.

The chain combines TRBV27 with TRBJ2-3, with a tentative D call TRBD2 (5 bases). The V gene's germline CDR1 is MNHEY and CDR2 SMNVEV (reference sequence). The V end was cut by 6 bases, the J end by 7 bases, with 20 bases between. This CDR3 is built from 15 residues. The CDR3 DNA follows: TGTGCCAGCAGCCCCTGGGCTTTGTCCGGGAATACGCAGTATTTT. Encoded protein: CASSPWALSGNTQYF.

The chain links TRBV6-2 or TRBV6-3 to TRBJ2-4; 9 bases match TRBD1. Germline values: CDR1 MNHEY, CDR2 SVGEGT. Germline trimming cut 5 bases from V and 1 base from J; bases unmatched to any gene: 3. This CDR3 has 15 amino acids. The CDR3 reads CASSTGGLAKNIQYF. Here the CDR3 DNA reads TGTGCCAGCAGTACAGGGGGCTTGGCCAAAAACATTCAGTACTTC.

V usage is TRBV19 and J usage is TRBJ1-1; D gene unclear. This CDR3 comprises 13 residues. The germline V gene has CDR1 LNHDA and CDR2 SQIVND (reference sequence). Trimming took 4 bases from V and 0 from J, leaving 6 bases between them. CDR3 DNA: TGTGCCAGTAGTAACGGCATGAACACTGAAGCTTTCTTT. Protein sequence: CASSNGMNTEAFF.